This T cell receptor beta chain was documented in a study of blood T cell repertoires in COVID-19. As for the study in general: The study drew acute and convalescent COVID-19 samples from the United States, Italy and Spain. From T cells, B-cell-depleted T cells, or PBMCs came the material, which was cDNA or gDNA.

The CDR3 is 15 residues long. CDR1 is SGHNT, CDR2 YYREEE, per germline (reference sequence). Unmatched junction bases numbered 7, after V lost 4 bases and J lost 3 bases. Authors' data handling: Nucleated cell counts were estimated from reference gene primer amplification. TCRdb's copy holds only in-frame clones and misses some; the assay was immunoSEQ multiplex PCR. That table gives V, J and clone size, and the DNA gave D and trimming. The sample carries fewer than 110,000 clones, around 88% recorded once. This clone was counted a single time. Sequenced input: peripheral blood. The source is a human donor in a cohort sampled during active COVID-19. The chain has TRBV5-4 and TRBJ2-1, with 7 bases fitting TRBD1. As DNA, the CDR3 is TGTGCCAGCAGCGGACAGGAAAGCCTCTACAATGAGCAGTTCTTC. As protein: CASSGQESLYNEQFF.